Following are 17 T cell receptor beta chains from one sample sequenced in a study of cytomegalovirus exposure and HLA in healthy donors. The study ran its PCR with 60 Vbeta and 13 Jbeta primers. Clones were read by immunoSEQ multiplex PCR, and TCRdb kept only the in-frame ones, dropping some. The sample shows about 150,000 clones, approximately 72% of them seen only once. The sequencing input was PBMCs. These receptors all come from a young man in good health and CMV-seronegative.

This chain's CDR3 is CASSYSASGLTDTQYF. In DNA form, the CDR3 reads TGTGCCAGCAGTTACTCGGCTAGCGGCCTCACAGATACGCAGTATTTT. The chain has TRBV6-5 and TRBJ2-3; TRBD2 agrees at 7 bases. CDR1 is MNHEY and CDR2 is SVGAGI in the germline V gene. The CDR3 covers 16 residues. J lost 2 bases, V lost 0 bases, and 5 bases had no gene match.

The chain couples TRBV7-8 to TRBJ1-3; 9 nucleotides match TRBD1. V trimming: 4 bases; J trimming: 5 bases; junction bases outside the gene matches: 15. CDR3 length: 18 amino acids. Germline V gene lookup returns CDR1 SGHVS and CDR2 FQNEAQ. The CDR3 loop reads CASSSIDRDRVSRNTIYF. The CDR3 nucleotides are TGTGCCAGCAGCTCCATAGACCGGGACAGGGTGAGTAGAAACACCATATATTTT.

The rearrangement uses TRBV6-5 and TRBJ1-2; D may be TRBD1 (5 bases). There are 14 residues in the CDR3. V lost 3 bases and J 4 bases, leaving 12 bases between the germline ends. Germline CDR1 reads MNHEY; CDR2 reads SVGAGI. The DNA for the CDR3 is TGTGCCAGCAGTTATTCGGGGGAGGCCTATGGCTACACCTTC. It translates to CASSYSGEAYGYTF.

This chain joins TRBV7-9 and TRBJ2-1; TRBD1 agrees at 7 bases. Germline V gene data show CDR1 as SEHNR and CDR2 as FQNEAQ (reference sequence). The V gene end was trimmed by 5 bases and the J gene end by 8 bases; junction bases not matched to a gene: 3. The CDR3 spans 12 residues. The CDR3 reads CASSHTGDEQFF. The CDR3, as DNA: TGTGCCAGCAGCCATACAGGGGATGAGCAGTTCTTC. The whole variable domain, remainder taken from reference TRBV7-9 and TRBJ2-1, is DTGVSQNPRHKITKRGQNVTFRCDPISEHNRLYWYRQTLGQGPEFLTYFQNEAQLEKSRLLSDRFSAERPKGSFSTLEIQRTEQGDSAMYLCASSHTGDEQFFGPGTRLTVL.

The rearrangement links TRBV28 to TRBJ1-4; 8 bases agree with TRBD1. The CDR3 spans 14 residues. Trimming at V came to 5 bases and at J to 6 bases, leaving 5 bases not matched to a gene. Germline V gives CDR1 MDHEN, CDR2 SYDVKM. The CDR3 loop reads CASSPGGADEKLFF. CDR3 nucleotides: TGTGCCAGCAGTCCAGGGGGCGCAGATGAAAAACTGTTTTTT.

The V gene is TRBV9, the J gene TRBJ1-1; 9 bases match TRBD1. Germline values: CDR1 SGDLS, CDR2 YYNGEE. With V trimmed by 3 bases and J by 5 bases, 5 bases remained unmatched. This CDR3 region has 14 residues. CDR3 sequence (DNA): TGTGCCAGCAGCGCCGACAGGGGGTATACTGAAGCTTTCTTT. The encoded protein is CASSADRGYTEAFF.

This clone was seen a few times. This CDR3 reads CASSLTPTANTGELFF. The CDR3 bases are TGTGCCAGCTCACTGACACCTACGGCTAACACCGGGGAGCTGTTTTTT. The rearrangement uses TRBV18 and TRBJ2-2; D gene uncertain. Looked up from germline, CDR1 is KGHSH and CDR2 is LQKENI. The CDR3 spans 16 residues. Trimming removed 4 bases from V and 2 bases from J, with 14 bases in between. Full variable domain (missing parts from reference TRBV18 and TRBJ2-2): NAGVMQNPRHLVRRRGQEARLRCSPMKGHSHVYWYRQLPEEGLKFMVYLQKENIIDESGMPKERFSAEFPKEGPSILRIQQVVRGDSAAYFCASSLTPTANTGELFFGEGSRLTVL.

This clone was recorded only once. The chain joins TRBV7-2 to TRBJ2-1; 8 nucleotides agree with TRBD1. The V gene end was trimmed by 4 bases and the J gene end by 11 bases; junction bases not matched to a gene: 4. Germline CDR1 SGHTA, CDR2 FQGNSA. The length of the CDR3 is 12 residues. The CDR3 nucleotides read TGTGCCAGCAGCTGGCGGACAGGGAAGCAGTTCTTC. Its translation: CASSWRTGKQFF.

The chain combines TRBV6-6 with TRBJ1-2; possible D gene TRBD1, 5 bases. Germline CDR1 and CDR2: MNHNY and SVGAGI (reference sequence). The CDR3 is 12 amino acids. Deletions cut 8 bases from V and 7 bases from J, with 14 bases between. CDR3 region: CASARVLGGYTF. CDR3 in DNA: TGTGCCAGCGCCAGGGTATTGGGTGGCTACACCTTC.

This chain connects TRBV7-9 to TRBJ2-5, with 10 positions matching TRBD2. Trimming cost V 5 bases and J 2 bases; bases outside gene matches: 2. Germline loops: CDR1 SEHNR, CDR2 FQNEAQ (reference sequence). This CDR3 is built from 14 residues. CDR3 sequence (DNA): TGTGCCAGCAGCCCAGCGGGGGGGCAAGAGACCCAGTACTTC. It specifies CASSPAGGQETQYF.

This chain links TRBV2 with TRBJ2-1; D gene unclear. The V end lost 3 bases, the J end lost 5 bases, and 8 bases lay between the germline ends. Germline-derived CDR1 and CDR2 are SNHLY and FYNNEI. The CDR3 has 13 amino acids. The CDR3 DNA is TGTGCCAGCAGTGATATGGCCCACAATGAGCAGTTCTTC. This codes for CASSDMAHNEQFF.

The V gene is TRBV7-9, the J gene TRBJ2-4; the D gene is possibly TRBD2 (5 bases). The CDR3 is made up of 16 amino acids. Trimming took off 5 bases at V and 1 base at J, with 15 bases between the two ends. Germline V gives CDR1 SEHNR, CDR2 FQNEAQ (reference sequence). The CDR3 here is CASSPALAGAKNIQYF. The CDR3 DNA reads TGTGCCAGCAGCCCCGCCCTAGCTGGGGCCAAAAACATTCAGTACTTC.

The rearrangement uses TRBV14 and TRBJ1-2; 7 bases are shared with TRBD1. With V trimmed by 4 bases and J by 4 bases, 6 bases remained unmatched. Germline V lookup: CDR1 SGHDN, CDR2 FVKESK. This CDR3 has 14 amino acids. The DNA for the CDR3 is TGTGCCAGCAGCCCACGGACAGGAGGCTATGGCTACACCTTC. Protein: CASSPRTGGYGYTF. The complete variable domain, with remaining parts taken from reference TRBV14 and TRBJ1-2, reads EAGVTQFPSHSVIEKGQTVTLRCDPISGHDNLYWYRRVMGKEIKFLLHFVKESKQDESGMPNNRFLAERTGGTYSTLKVQPAELEDSGVYFCASSPRTGGYGYTFGSGTRLTVV.

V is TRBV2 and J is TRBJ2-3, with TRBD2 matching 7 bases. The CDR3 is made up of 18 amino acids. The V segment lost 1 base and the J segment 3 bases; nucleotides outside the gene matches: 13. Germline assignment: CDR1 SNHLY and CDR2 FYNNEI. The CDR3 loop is CASSEGALWTSSTDTQYF. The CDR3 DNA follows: TGTGCCAGCAGTGAAGGAGCGCTTTGGACTAGTTCGACAGATACGCAGTATTTT. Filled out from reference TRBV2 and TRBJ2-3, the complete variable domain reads EPEVTQTPSHQVTQMGQEVILRCVPISNHLYFYWYRQILGQKVEFLVSFYNNEISEKSEIFDDQFSVERPDGSNFTLKIRSTKLEDSAMYFCASSEGALWTSSTDTQYFGPGTRLTVL.

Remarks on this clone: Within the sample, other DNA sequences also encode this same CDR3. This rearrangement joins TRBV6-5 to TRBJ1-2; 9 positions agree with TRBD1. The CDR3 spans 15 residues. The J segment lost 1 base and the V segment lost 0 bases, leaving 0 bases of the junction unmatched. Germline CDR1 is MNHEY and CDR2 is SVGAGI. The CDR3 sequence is CASSYSTGGNYGYTF. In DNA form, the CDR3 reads TGTGCCAGCAGTTACTCGACAGGGGGTAACTATGGCTACACCTTC.

This chain's CDR3 is CAGAQGRYEQYF. For the CDR3, the DNA is TGTGCCGGGGCCCAAGGGAGGTACGAGCAGTACTTC. The chain carries TRBV6-1 and TRBJ2-7; D possibly corresponds to TRBD2 (6 bases). Germline CDR1 is MNHNS and CDR2 is SASEGT. The ends were cut back, 11 bases at V and 4 bases at J, with 15 bases in the middle. This CDR3 has 12 residues.

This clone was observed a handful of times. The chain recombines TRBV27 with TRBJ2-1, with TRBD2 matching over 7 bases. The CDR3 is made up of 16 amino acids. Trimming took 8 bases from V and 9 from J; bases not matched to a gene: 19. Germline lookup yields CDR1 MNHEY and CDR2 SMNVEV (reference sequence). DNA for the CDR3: TGTGCCAGCGGCCGAACCGAAAGGGGAGGGCCCGGTGAGCAGTTCTTC. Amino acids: CASGRTERGGPGEQFF.